One sample yielded the 31 T cell receptor beta chains listed below, sequenced in a study of a mutant IDH1 vaccine in newly diagnosed glioma. Assay used: immunoSEQ multiplex PCR; TCRdb lists only in-frame clones, some missing. Of about 26,000 clones in the sample, approximately 79% were seen once. These receptors have no identified antigens. Time point described: week 5, during vaccination. What each vaccine dose contained was 300 ug of mutant IDH1 20-mer peptide, accompanied by topical imiquimod. The material sequenced was PBMCs, taken from a glioma patient whose treatment included an IDH1 peptide vaccine. The receptors were sampled from a middle-aged man with glioma. Some clones in this sample may be carry-over from other donors' samples.

This chain connects TRBV10-3 to TRBJ1-6; D gene ambiguous. From germline, CDR1 is ENHRY and CDR2 SYGVKD. This CDR3 has 14 residues. V was pared by 0 bases and J by 8 bases, with 8 bases between. CDR3: CAISESSDDSPLHF. The DNA of the CDR3 is TGTGCCATCAGTGAGTCGTCGGATGATTCACCCCTCCACTTT.

The chain is built from TRBV6-1 and TRBJ2-1; D could derive from TRBD1 or TRBD2 (5 bases each). The germline gives CDR1 MNHNS, CDR2 SASEGT. V dropped 5 bases and J dropped 9 bases, with 17 bases sitting between them. This CDR3 spans 14 amino acids. The CDR3 nucleotides are TGTGCCAGCAGTCCACGGGACGGACGGGGTGAGCAGTTCTTC. It translates to CASSPRDGRGEQFF.

The rearrangement uses TRBV4-1 and TRBJ2-7; D ambiguous. The CDR3 is made up of 15 amino acids. V gave up 0 bases and J gave up 2 bases, with 11 bases separating them. Germline CDR1 and CDR2: MGHRA and YSYEKL. The CDR3 DNA reads TGCGCCAGCAGCCAAGATCCTACTCTAACCTACGAGCAGTACTTC. This translates into CASSQDPTLTYEQYF.

The chain links TRBV4-1 to TRBJ2-7; D possibly corresponds to TRBD2 (5 bases). The V gene lost 3 bases and the J gene lost 3 bases, with 12 bases spanning the gap. The CDR3 is made up of 14 amino acids. Germline lookup yields CDR1 MGHRA and CDR2 YSYEKL. The CDR3 loop is CASSHGRNYYEQYF. For the CDR3, the DNA is TGCGCCAGCAGCCATGGGAGAAACTACTACGAGCAGTACTTC.

The V and J genes are TRBV5-1 and TRBJ2-3; D perhaps matches TRBD2 (7 bases). CDR1 and CDR2 (germline): SGHRS, YFSETQ. This CDR3 comprises 14 residues. The V end was cut by 2 bases, the J end by 4 bases, with 11 bases between. CDR3 in DNA: TGCGCCAGCAGCTTCGGCGGGGGCGCAGATACGCAGTATTTT. The encoded protein is CASSFGGGADTQYF.

The chain is built from TRBV30 and TRBJ1-4; perhaps TRBD1 as D (6 bases). The CDR3 consists of 14 residues. In germline, CDR1 is GTSNPN, CDR2 SVGIG (reference sequence). V was trimmed by 4 bases and J by 8 bases, leaving 17 bases between them. The CDR3: CAWMGGTAGEKLFF. The CDR3 DNA reads as TGTGCCTGGATGGGGGGCACCGCGGGGGAAAAACTGTTTTTT.

This clone was seen a single time. The chain links TRBV30 to TRBJ1-2, with D unclear. This CDR3 spans 11 amino acids. Looked up from germline, CDR1 is GTSNPN and CDR2 is SVGIG (reference sequence). With 0 bases removed from V and 10 bases from J, the gap between germline ends came to 9 bases. The CDR3 reads CAWSVGWTYTF. In DNA form, the CDR3 reads TGTGCCTGGAGTGTAGGGTGGACCTACACCTTC.

The chain recombines TRBV5-6 with TRBJ2-7; D is possibly TRBD1 (5 bases). This CDR3 has 13 amino acids. CDR1 SGHDT and CDR2 YYEEEE come from the germline V gene. The germline V and J ends were trimmed by 0 bases and 5 bases, with 9 bases remaining between them. CDR3 in DNA: TGTGCCAGCAGCTTGGGGGGCGTGGACGAGCAGTACTTC. Encoded protein: CASSLGGVDEQYF.

CDR3 region: CASSLNTRGAFF. CDR3 bases: TGTGCCAGCAGCTTAAACACAAGGGGAGCTTTCTTT. This chain uses TRBV7-2 with TRBJ1-1; TRBD1 is a possible D gene (5 bases). Trimming removed 2 bases from V and 10 bases from J, with 11 bases in between. The CDR3 sequence is 12 residues long. Looked up from germline, CDR1 is SGHTA and CDR2 is FQGNSA.

By sample share, this clone is medium-sized. The CDR3 coding sequence is TGTGCCAGCAGCTTAACGGTCTCCGCGAATGAGCAGTTCTTC. It yields the protein CASSLTVSANEQFF. V usage is TRBV7-6 and J usage is TRBJ2-1; no clear D. V lost 2 bases and J lost 7, with 12 bases in between. CDR1 and CDR2 (germline): SGHVS, FNYEAQ. The CDR3 spans 14 residues.

The rearrangement links TRBV7-2 to TRBJ2-1, with D unclear. V was clipped by 8 bases and J by 2 bases, with 10 bases between them. The CDR3 runs 13 residues. CDR1 and CDR2 from the germline V gene are SGHTA and FQGNSA. CDR3 sequence (DNA): TGTGCCAGCCACATGGGTCCCTACAATGAGCAGTTCTTC. This encodes CASHMGPYNEQFF.

The chain recombines TRBV15 with TRBJ1-2; no definite D call. The CDR3 spans 13 residues. The ends were cut back, 3 bases at V and 8 bases at J, with 13 bases in the middle. Germline-derived CDR1 and CDR2 are LNHNV and YYDKDF (reference sequence). CDR3 nucleotides: TGTGCCACCAGCAGGCGGGCTGCGGGGGGCTACACCTTC. It codes for CATSRRAAGGYTF.

This clone has a single count. V and J are TRBV4-1 and TRBJ1-2; unclear D gene. V dropped 1 base and J dropped 4 bases, with 16 bases sitting between them. The length of the CDR3 is 16 residues. The germline V gene has CDR1 MGHRA and CDR2 YSYEKL. CDR3 sequence (DNA): TGCGCCAGCAGCCAAGTCGCCCCAGGCTGGGCCTATGGCTACACCTTC. Translation gives CASSQVAPGWAYGYTF.

The chain carries TRBV15 and TRBJ2-3; the match to TRBD1 covers 8 bases. V lost 5 bases to trimming and J lost 5 bases; unmatched junction nucleotides: 9. The germline V gene has CDR1 LNHNV and CDR2 YYDKDF (reference sequence). The CDR3 covers 15 residues. For the CDR3, the DNA is TGTGCCACCAGCGCAGGGGGCTCACCAGGAGATACGCAGTATTTT. As protein: CATSAGGSPGDTQYF.

The V and J genes are TRBV5-1 and TRBJ2-4; 9 bases align to TRBD1. Per the germline V gene, CDR1 is SGHRS and CDR2 is YFSETQ. The CDR3 runs 17 residues. V was clipped by 0 bases and J by 1 base; unmatched bases: 5. The CDR3 here is CASSLAGTGKAKNIQYF. The CDR3 nucleotides read TGCGCCAGCAGCTTGGCCGGGACAGGGAAGGCCAAAAACATTCAGTACTTC.

This CDR3 is CATTEDRGHYEQYF. The CDR3 DNA reads TGTGCCACCACCGAGGACAGGGGGCATTACGAGCAGTACTTC. The chain couples TRBV15 to TRBJ2-7; TRBD1 matches at 11 bases. Trimming took 7 bases from V and 4 from J; bases not matched to a gene: 6. The CDR3 runs 14 residues. The germline V gene encodes CDR1 LNHNV and CDR2 YYDKDF (reference sequence). The variable domain in full, with the rest retrieved from reference TRBV15 and TRBJ2-7, is DAMVIQNPRYQVTQFGKPVTLSCSQTLNHNVMYWYQQKSSQAPKLLFHYYDKDFNNEADTPDNFQSRRPNTSFCFLDIRSPGLGDTAMYLCATTEDRGHYEQYFGPGTRLTVT.

This clone was seen a handful of times. The chain has TRBV18 and TRBJ2-2; TRBD1 aligns across 7 bases. Trimming took 3 bases from V and 6 from J; bases not matched to a gene: 7. Germline CDR1 is KGHSH and CDR2 is LQKENI. The CDR3 is made up of 15 amino acids. CDR3 nucleotide sequence: TGTGCCAGCTCACCGAGGACAGGAAAAGCCGGGGAGCTGTTTTTT. It translates to CASSPRTGKAGELFF.

The chain employs TRBV2 and TRBJ2-7; D unclear. In germline, CDR1 is SNHLY, CDR2 FYNNEI. This CDR3 is built from 10 residues. Trimming stripped 11 bases from V and 0 bases from J, with 5 bases between. Here the CDR3 reads CASVSYEQYF. The CDR3 nucleotides are TGTGCCTCAGTCTCCTACGAGCAGTACTTC.

V gene TRBV13 combines with J gene TRBJ2-1; 12 positions match TRBD2. Trimming at V came to 9 bases and at J to 4 bases, leaving 7 bases not matched to a gene. Germline V CDR1 and CDR2: PRHDT, FYEKMQ (reference sequence). The CDR3 consists of 15 residues. The CDR3 protein is CASLTSGGQYNEQFF. The CDR3, as DNA: TGTGCCAGTCTGACTAGCGGGGGCCAATACAATGAGCAGTTCTTC.

This chain joins TRBV6-1 and TRBJ1-5, with D unresolved. From germline, CDR1 is MNHNS and CDR2 SASEGT. Trimming took 5 bases from V and 0 from J, leaving 5 bases between them. The CDR3 extends over 13 amino acids. CDR3 protein: CASSSYSNQPQHF. The DNA of the CDR3 is TGTGCCAGCAGTTCGTATAGCAATCAGCCCCAGCATTTT.

The rearrangement joins TRBV28 to TRBJ1-2, with 9 bases matching TRBD1. V shed 5 bases, J shed 0 bases, and the junction held 13 bases outside the gene matches. The CDR3 is 18 amino acids. The germline CDR1 and CDR2 sequences are MDHEN and SYDVKM. The CDR3 here is CASSLKYRGRGANYGYTF. CDR3 coding DNA: TGTGCCAGCAGTCTAAAATACAGGGGGCGAGGAGCTAACTATGGCTACACCTTC.

The chain combines TRBV5-1 with TRBJ2-5; D gene uncertain. Looked up from germline, CDR1 is SGHRS and CDR2 is YFSETQ. This CDR3 is built from 13 residues. The germline V and J ends were trimmed by 2 bases and 2 bases, with 7 bases remaining between them. The CDR3: CASSLGPQETQYF. The CDR3 DNA reads TGCGCCAGCAGCTTAGGACCGCAAGAGACCCAGTACTTC.

CDR3 sequence reads: CAWSPGKPYEQYF. Here the CDR3 DNA reads TGTGCCTGGAGTCCAGGAAAACCCTACGAGCAGTACTTC. The chain carries TRBV30 and TRBJ2-7, with D unresolved. The CDR3 covers 13 residues. Germline V gene lookup returns CDR1 GTSNPN and CDR2 SVGIG (reference sequence). The V end was cut by 2 bases, the J end by 2 bases, with 10 bases between.

The V gene is TRBV29-1, the J gene TRBJ1-2; 9 nucleotides agree with TRBD1. From germline, CDR1 is SQVTM and CDR2 ANQGSEA. Germline trimming cut 0 bases from V and 7 bases from J; bases unmatched to any gene: 6. The CDR3 has 14 amino acids. The CDR3 loop reads CSVEEGQGIGGYTF. CDR3 nucleotide sequence: TGCAGCGTTGAAGAGGGACAGGGAATAGGTGGCTACACCTTC.

The chain has TRBV14 and TRBJ2-5; 7 positions match TRBD1. The CDR3 loop spans 13 amino acids. The germline V gene has CDR1 SGHDN and CDR2 FVKESK. V was clipped by 11 bases and J by 9 bases; unmatched bases: 15. The CDR3 sequence is CASRSGQSLAQYF. CDR3 nucleotides: TGTGCCTCACGATCGGGACAGAGTTTGGCCCAGTACTTC.

The rearrangement joins TRBV7-9 to TRBJ1-2; D gene unclear. The CDR3 contains 15 residues. Trimming stripped 3 bases from V and 4 bases from J, with 15 bases between. Looked up from germline, CDR1 is SEHNR and CDR2 is FQNEAQ (reference sequence). In nucleotides, the CDR3 is TGTGCCAGCAGCTTGAGCTCGTCTTTTAGCTATGGCTACACCTTC. Its protein is CASSLSSSFSYGYTF.

The chain is built from TRBV4-1 and TRBJ2-7, with 8 nucleotides matching TRBD1. CDR1 is MGHRA and CDR2 is YSYEKL in the germline V gene. Trimming at V came to 0 bases and at J to 5 bases, leaving 9 bases not matched to a gene. CDR3 size: 16 residues. The CDR3 nucleotides are TGCGCCAGCAGCCAAGATTGGGGGACAGGTCTCGACGAGCAGTACTTC. It is translated as CASSQDWGTGLDEQYF.

The genes are TRBV5-4 and TRBJ2-7; tentative D call: TRBD2 (7 bases). The germline gives CDR1 SGHNT, CDR2 YYREEE (reference sequence). Trimming left V 2 bases short and J 4 bases short, with 13 bases between. The CDR3 is made up of 14 amino acids. CDR3 DNA: TGTGCCAGCAGCTTTGAGGGGGGGCCGTACGAGCAGTACTTC. Its protein is CASSFEGGPYEQYF.

V is TRBV5-6 and J is TRBJ2-1; 10 nucleotides match TRBD2. Germline trimming cut 3 bases from V and 15 bases from J; bases unmatched to any gene: 3. Germline CDR1 is SGHDT and CDR2 is YYEEEE. CDR3 size: 11 residues. CDR3 sequence: CASSSAGGVFF. CDR3 DNA: TGTGCCAGCAGCTCAGCGGGGGGGGTGTTCTTC.

The V call is TRBV5-1, the J call TRBJ2-3, with D tentatively TRBD1 or TRBD2 (5 bases each). The ends were cut back, 1 base at V and 2 bases at J, with 8 bases in the middle. CDR1 SGHRS and CDR2 YFSETQ come from the germline V gene. The CDR3 covers 14 residues. CDR3 nucleotide sequence: TGCGCCAGCAGCTTGAACGGGGCCACAGATACGCAGTATTTT. Residues: CASSLNGATDTQYF.

The chain is built from TRBV9 and TRBJ1-1; 7 bases agree with TRBD1. The CDR3 spans 16 residues. Germline assignment: CDR1 SGDLS and CDR2 YYNGEE. V shed 0 bases and J 4 bases; nucleotides not matched to a gene: 9. CDR3 sequence (DNA): TGTGCCAGCAGCGTAGCTTCAGGGGGAACTCTCACTGAAGCTTTCTTT. It translates to CASSVASGGTLTEAFF.